The source of this T cell receptor beta chain is a study of blood T cell repertoires in COVID-19. Study information: Sites in the United States, Italy and Spain provided acute and convalescent COVID-19 samples. Sample material is recorded as cDNA or gDNA derived from T cells, B-cell-depleted T cells, or PBMCs.

The germline V gene has CDR1 SGHDT and CDR2 YYEEEE. Trimming took 0 bases from V and 7 from J, leaving 4 bases between them. This CDR3 region has 11 residues. The sample holds one count of this clone. Original analysis: Reference gene primers were amplified, and this amplification served to estimate nucleated cell counts. This table comes from immunoSEQ multiplex PCR, and its TCRdb copy is limited to in-frame clones, with some not included. V and J calls and clone size are given by that table; D and trimming were obtained from the DNA. Of approximately 240,000 clones listed, 70% to 85% were seen once; the top ten hold 1.4%.

The clonotype originates from a woman aged 40-49 years who had recovered from COVID-19. The V and J genes are TRBV5-6 and TRBJ1-1; D not certain. The sample was peripheral blood. The CDR3 reads CASSLDFEAFF. In DNA form, the CDR3 reads TGTGCCAGCAGCTTGGACTTTGAAGCTTTCTTT.